Each of the 9 T cell receptor beta chains below was sequenced from the same sample in a study of T cells in Graves' hyperthyroidism and ophthalmopathy (dated by TCRdb to the late 2010s). The receptor library was made with multiplex PCR. TCRdb names Illumina HiSeq 2000 as the instrument used. TCR beta CDR3 regions were amplified from RNA transcripts. The TCR CDR3 was subjected to a first round of RT-PCR using the HTBI primer set and the Qiagen OneStep RT-PCR kit. TCRdb handled the public reads itself, with Q25 trimming in fastp and clone calling in MiXCR, and kept productive beta chains. A single entry per CDR3 protein holds the most common genes and DNA from its merged rows. Present in this sample are fewer than 450,000 distinct CDR3 sequences, 15% to 20% of which were seen just once. 34% of the sample comes from the top ten. Specimen: blood. Every receptor here comes from a woman younger than 45 with Graves' hyperthyroidism that later progressed to Graves' ophthalmopathy.

The chain has TRBV5-4 and TRBJ2-1, with 7 bases fitting TRBD1. Unmatched junction bases numbered 5, after V lost 2 bases and J lost 6 bases. The CDR3 covers 14 residues. Germline lookup yields CDR1 SGHNT and CDR2 YYREEE (reference sequence). Written as DNA, the CDR3 is TGTGCCAGCAGCTTATTACAGGGGTCCAATGAGCAGTTCTTC. Translated, it gives CASSLLQGSNEQFF. The full variable domain, in which reference TRBV5-4 and TRBJ2-1 provide the parts outside the CDR3, is ETGVTQSPTHLIKTRGQQVTLRCSSQSGHNTVSWYQQALGQGPQFIFQYYREEENGRGNFPPRFSGLQFPNYSSELNVNALELDDSALYLCASSLLQGSNEQFFGPGTRLTVL.

The chain combines TRBV12-3 or TRBV12-4 with TRBJ1-6; the D gene is possibly TRBD1 (6 bases). V dropped 5 bases and J dropped 10 bases, with 15 bases sitting between them. The CDR3 runs 14 residues. The CDR3 protein is CASSGTGSRSPLHF. CDR3 sequence (DNA): TGTGCCAGCAGTGGAACAGGGAGTCGCTCACCCCTCCACTTT.

The V call is TRBV3-1, the J call TRBJ2-7; a weak D match, TRBD2 (6 bases). Germline CDR1 and CDR2: LGHDT and YNNKEL (reference sequence). The germline V and J ends were trimmed by 1 base and 0 bases, with 7 bases remaining between them. CDR3 length equals 14 residues. Here the CDR3 reads CASSQAGSSYEQYF. CDR3 bases: TGTGCCAGCAGCCAAGCCGGGAGCTCCTACGAGCAGTACTTC.

The V and J genes are TRBV5-6 and TRBJ2-1; 14 bases are a match to TRBD2. This CDR3 has 15 residues. CDR1 SGHDT and CDR2 YYEEEE come from the germline V gene. V dropped 4 bases and J dropped 7; count of bases not matched to a gene: 4. For the CDR3, the DNA is TGTGCCAGCAGCACGGGACTAGCGGGAGCTAATGAGCAGTTCTTC. Translated: CASSTGLAGANEQFF.

V and J are TRBV20-1 and TRBJ1-2, with 7 nucleotides matching TRBD1. Germline CDR1 and CDR2: DFQATT and SNEGSKA (reference sequence). The CDR3 totals 13 residues. Unmatched junction bases numbered 0, after V lost 0 bases and J lost 2 bases. The DNA for the CDR3 is TGCAGTGCTAGAGAACAGGGGAACTATGGCTACACCTTC. The encoded protein is CSAREQGNYGYTF.

The CDR3 reads CASSAQRGQGDTGELFF. Written as DNA, the CDR3 is TGTGCCAGCAGCGCACAACGGGGGCAGGGCGACACCGGGGAGCTGTTTTTT. The chain links TRBV5-4 to TRBJ2-2; D tentatively reads TRBD1 or TRBD2 (6 bases each). Germline-derived CDR1 and CDR2 are SGHNT and YYREEE (reference sequence). CDR3 length: 17 amino acids. V gave up 4 bases and J gave up 3 bases, with 19 bases separating them.

This clonotype was found a few times. V usage is TRBV19 and J usage is TRBJ2-2; D tentatively reads TRBD1 or TRBD2 (5 bases each). The CDR3 runs 14 residues. CDR1 is LNHDA and CDR2 is SQIVND in the germline V gene (reference sequence). V lost 1 base, J lost 5 bases, and 8 bases lay in between. CDR3 amino acids: CASSIVGPTGELFF. CDR3 nucleotide sequence: TGTGCCAGTAGTATAGTGGGACCAACCGGGGAGCTGTTTTTT. Complete variable domain (other parts from reference TRBV19 and TRBJ2-2): DGGITQSPKYLFRKEGQNVTLSCEQNLNHDAMYWYRQDPGQGLRLIYYSQIVNDFQKGDIAEGYSVSREKKESFPLTVTSAQKNPTAFYLCASSIVGPTGELFFGEGSRLTVL.

This clonotype was seen many times. CDR3 sequence reads: CASRQWWKAAQYF. The CDR3 nucleotides read TGTGCCAGCAGACAGTGGTGGAAAGCGGCGCAGTATTTT. This chain links TRBV11-2 with TRBJ2-3; D perhaps matches TRBD2 (5 bases). V was pared by 6 bases and J by 10 bases, with 17 bases between. The CDR3 has 13 residues. Germline CDR1 is SGHAT and CDR2 is FQNNGV.

The sample holds many counts of this clonotype. The V and J genes are TRBV6-2 or TRBV6-3 and TRBJ2-7; weak D call: TRBD1 (6 bases). Trimming removed 6 bases at V and 3 bases at J, with 12 bases between. CDR1 and CDR2 (germline): MNHEY, SVGEGT. There are 13 residues in the CDR3. CDR3 loop: CASRPDSYYEQYF. The DNA of the CDR3 is TGTGCCAGCAGACCGGACAGCTACTACGAGCAGTACTTC.